The 3 T cell receptor beta chains listed next were all sequenced from one sample in a study of T cells in localized non-small cell lung cancer. Method: immunoSEQ multiplex PCR; TCRdb's copy keeps in-frame clones and lacks some. The sample lists 52,000 or so clones, approximately 80% occurring once. The sample was peripheral blood mononuclear cells, taken before any cancer treatment. Every receptor here comes from a man aged 35 to 70 with stage III lung adenocarcinoma.

This chain's CDR3 is CASRPFQDGELFF. The CDR3 nucleotides read TGCGCCAGCCGACCTTTTCAGGACGGGGAGCTGTTTTTT. The chain recombines TRBV10-2 with TRBJ2-2; D unclear. Trimming pared 8 bases from V and 7 bases from J, leaving 14 bases between. The CDR3 sequence is 13 residues long. The germline gives CDR1 WSHSY, CDR2 SAAADI.

This clone appeared a single time. The chain links TRBV30 to TRBJ1-6, with a possible D match to TRBD1 (5 bases). CDR3 size: 17 residues. Germline CDR1 and CDR2: GTSNPN and SVGIG (reference sequence). V was clipped by 0 bases and J by 10 bases, with 22 bases between them. As DNA, the CDR3 is TGTGCCTGGAGTGTCCCCTCGTCCGGGACTGTGCTATCACCCCTCCACTTT. This gives the protein CAWSVPSSGTVLSPLHF.

This clone was recorded only once. The genes are TRBV6-5 and TRBJ1-1; D not resolved. The CDR3 length is 14 residues. With 4 bases removed from V and 2 bases from J, the gap between germline ends came to 11 bases. Germline assignment: CDR1 MNHEY and CDR2 SVGAGI. CDR3 in amino acids: CASSLLTRNTEAFF. CDR3 nucleotides: TGTGCCAGCAGTTTACTGACCAGAAACACTGAAGCTTTCTTT.